This T cell receptor beta chain came from a study of Ad26.COV2.S vaccination and SARS-CoV-2 variants. CDR1 is MNHEY and CDR2 is SVGEGT in the germline V gene. The CDR3 extends over 15 amino acids. The V and J ends lost 0 bases and 5 bases, in that order; junction bases with no gene match: 3. Stated treatment: roughly 20 received Ad26.COV2.S at low or high dose, single or two shots; roughly five received placebo; per-sample allocation not given. The investigators took samples on day 63 after the first vaccine or placebo injection. This clone was found once. Some clones are missing from TCRdb's copy, which holds only in-frame ones; the method was immunoSEQ multiplex PCR. Here the sample spans more than 350,000 clones, 80% to 95% being singletons.

V is TRBV6-2 or TRBV6-3 and J is TRBJ2-5, with 10 bases that match TRBD2. The TCR sequence derives from a person aged 18-65 years who received the Ad26.COV2.S COVID-19 vaccine or a placebo. The source was peripheral blood, collected in a trial of Ad26.COV2.S vaccine versus placebo. The CDR3 loop reads CASSYSSSGSETQYF. Written as DNA, the CDR3 is TGTGCCAGCAGTTACTCGTCTAGCGGGAGTGAGACCCAGTACTTC.